This section outlines one TCR beta chain sequence together with its context. Its antigen is as yet unknown. TCRdb called the reads again in MiXCR, with one record for every CDR3 protein. The sample carries 800,000 to 950,000 distinct CDR3 sequences, over 25% recorded once. The CDR3 contains 17 residues. Germline CDR1 reads SGHAT; CDR2 reads FQNNGV. With 3 bases clipped from V and 7 bases from J, the junction kept 12 bases outside the gene matches. The data are from a study of T cell repertoires in cytomegalovirus infection. Study context: Selected CMV epitopes included recently identified HLA-C-restricted ones as well as well-studied HLA-B-restricted ones. Both a matching HLA type and CMV infection were indicated by public TCR beta signatures.

Study results and limitations: Cumulative frequency of public TCR beta families picked out carriers of CMV plus the relevant HLA. The ex vivo response was dominated by HLA-C-restricted CMV-specific TCR beta clonotypes.

The specimen was cultured CD8+ T cells from PBMCs, collected from culture after CMV antigen stimulation. The clonotype was recovered from a human donor in good health (CMV status not recorded). Some clones in this sample may be carry-over from other donors' samples. The chain couples TRBV11-2 to TRBJ2-1, with 10 nucleotides matching TRBD2. CDR3 residues: CASSLRRSGGARNEQFF. As DNA, the CDR3 is TGTGCCAGCAGCTTGAGGCGGAGCGGGGGGGCCAGGAATGAGCAGTTCTTC.